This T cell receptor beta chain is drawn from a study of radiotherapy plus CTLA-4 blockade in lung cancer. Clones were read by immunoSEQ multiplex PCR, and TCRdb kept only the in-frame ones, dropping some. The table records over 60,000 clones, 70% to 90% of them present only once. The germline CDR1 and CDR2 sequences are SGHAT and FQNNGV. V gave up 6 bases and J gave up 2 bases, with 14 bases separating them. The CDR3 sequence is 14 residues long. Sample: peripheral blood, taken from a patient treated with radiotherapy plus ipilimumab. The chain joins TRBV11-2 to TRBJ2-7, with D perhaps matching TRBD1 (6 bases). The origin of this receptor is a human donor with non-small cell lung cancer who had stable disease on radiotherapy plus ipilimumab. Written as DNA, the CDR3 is TGTGCCAGCAGACCCCTAACAGGGACCTACGAGCAGTACTTC. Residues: CASRPLTGTYEQYF.